The 25 T cell receptor beta chains reported below all come from one sample, sequenced in a study of shared clonotypes between healthy human individuals (dated by TCRdb to about 2020). Library preparation used the immunoSEQ multiplex PCR assay. In TCRdb, the immuneACCESS table is reduced to in-frame sequences with V and J assigned. These tables do not hold every clone; where another copy was compared, an unresolved V gene accounts for under half, and the others remain unexplained. In all, the sample holds hundreds of thousands of clones, and over 65% of those were seen once. 1.5% to 2% of the sample is taken by the ten largest. Input material: memory CD4+ T cells sorted from blood. What the cell subset or site label conveys for this sample: CD45RA-negative fraction. Receptors were obtained from a woman in her twenties or thirties in good health.

The CDR3 DNA reads TGTGCCAGCACGGGTCACTCTGGGGCCAACGTCCTGACTTTC. The encoded protein is CASTGHSGANVLTF. This chain joins TRBV6-5 and TRBJ2-6; D uncertain. The CDR3 loop spans 14 amino acids. Trimming took 7 bases from V and 0 from J, leaving 7 bases between them. Germline CDR1 is MNHEY and CDR2 is SVGAGI.

This chain uses TRBV6-5 with TRBJ2-1; D tentatively fits TRBD1 or TRBD2 (5 bases each). Trimming removed 7 bases at V and 12 bases at J, with 22 bases between. The CDR3 consists of 14 residues. In germline, CDR1 is MNHEY, CDR2 SVGAGI. The CDR3 region is CASKDPGKLQVQFF. The CDR3 DNA reads TGTGCCAGCAAGGACCCCGGGAAATTACAGGTGCAGTTCTTC.

This chain connects TRBV5-1 to TRBJ2-5, with D possibly matching TRBD2 (5 bases). V was cut by 4 bases and J by 4 bases, with 11 bases left in between. The germline V gene has CDR1 SGHRS and CDR2 YFSETQ. The CDR3 runs 13 residues. CDR3 nucleotide sequence: TGCGCCAGCAGCCCTGACCGGGGAGAGACCCAGTACTTC. It encodes CASSPDRGETQYF.

V gene TRBV5-5 combines with J gene TRBJ1-3; D gene ambiguous. CDR3 length equals 14 residues. Trimming left V 0 bases short and J 7 bases short, with 11 bases between. Germline CDR1 is SGHKS and CDR2 is YYEKEE (reference sequence). CDR3 amino acids: CASSLDRTRNTIYF. In DNA, the CDR3 is TGTGCCAGCAGCTTGGACCGAACACGGAACACCATATATTTT.

The count of this clone is one. This chain links TRBV5-5 with TRBJ1-2, with D tentatively TRBD1 (5 bases). The CDR3 runs 14 residues. Trimming shortened V by 4 bases and J by 7 bases, and 17 bases separated the two germline ends. Germline V gives CDR1 SGHKS, CDR2 YYEKEE (reference sequence). The CDR3 protein is CASSQVLQGGGYTF. In nucleotides, the CDR3 is TGTGCCAGCAGCCAAGTACTGCAGGGCGGTGGCTACACCTTC.

The rearrangement links TRBV6-1 to TRBJ2-7; no reliable D call. The ends were cut back, 7 bases at V and 4 bases at J, with 11 bases in the middle. Germline loops: CDR1 MNHNS, CDR2 SASEGT. The CDR3 covers 12 residues. CDR3 nucleotides: TGTGCCAGCAAGTGGGGAAGTTACGAGCAGTACTTC. Translation gives CASKWGSYEQYF.

The chain joins TRBV19 to TRBJ1-3, with 8 bases that match TRBD1. Trimming at V came to 5 bases and at J to 6 bases, leaving 6 bases not matched to a gene. Per the germline V gene, CDR1 is LNHDA and CDR2 is SQIVND (reference sequence). The CDR3 is made up of 14 amino acids. The CDR3 protein is CASSPDRAINTIYF. In DNA, the CDR3 is TGTGCCAGTAGTCCGGACAGGGCCATAAACACCATATATTTT.

The chain joins TRBV5-1 to TRBJ2-1; 8 bases are a match to TRBD2. The J segment lost 5 bases and the V segment lost 5 bases, leaving 15 bases of the junction unmatched. CDR3 size: 17 residues. Per the germline V gene, CDR1 is SGHRS and CDR2 is YFSETQ. The CDR3 sequence is CASRRHRLAPENNEQFF. The CDR3 DNA follows: TGCGCCAGCAGGCGGCACCGACTAGCGCCCGAAAACAATGAGCAGTTCTTC.

The J gene is TRBJ2-2, the V gene TRBV19; TRBD1 is a possible D gene (6 bases). Germline V gene lookup returns CDR1 LNHDA and CDR2 SQIVND (reference sequence). The length of the CDR3 is 19 residues. Trimming stripped 6 bases from V and 4 bases from J, with 27 bases between. The CDR3 region has the DNA TGTGCCAGTAGAACGACCGGGACAAGGGGGTCATTGGGCACCGGGGAGCTGTTTTTT. It translates to CASRTTGTRGSLGTGELFF.

V and J are TRBV2 and TRBJ2-3; no clear D. Germline CDR1 and CDR2: SNHLY and FYNNEI. The CDR3 sequence is 13 residues long. V was shortened by 6 bases and J by 6 bases, with 13 bases between the two germline ends. DNA for the CDR3: TGTGCCAGCAGGGCCGAGATTACGGATACGCAGTATTTT. The encoded protein is CASRAEITDTQYF.

This clone appeared a few times. The chain has TRBV29-1 and TRBJ1-2; no clear D. Germline CDR1 SQVTM, CDR2 ANQGSEA. Trimming took 7 bases from V and 9 from J, leaving 15 bases between them. CDR3 length: 11 amino acids. CDR3 DNA sequence: TGCAGCGCAGAGGGCGGTGAGAGCTACACCTTC. Translated, it gives CSAEGGESYTF.

This clone was counted ten times or more. The CDR3, as DNA: TGCGCCAGCAGCTTAGGCAGGCCGATCGTCTCTGGGGCCAACGTCCTGACTTTC. It encodes CASSLGRPIVSGANVLTF. The V call is TRBV10-2, the J call TRBJ2-6; no firm D call. Trimming shortened V by 6 bases and J by 0 bases, and 18 bases separated the two germline ends. The CDR3 is made up of 18 amino acids. Germline V gene data show CDR1 as WSHSY and CDR2 as SAAADI.

The count of this clone is one. This sequence may be a read error, since a much larger clone differs from it by one base. The J gene is TRBJ1-1, the V gene TRBV25-1, with D hard to call. Germline V gene data show CDR1 as MGHDK and CDR2 as SYGVNS. CDR3 length: 12 residues. Trimming took off 1 base at V and 5 bases at J, with 5 bases between the two ends. This CDR3 is CASSESGTEAFF. CDR3 in DNA: TGTGCCAGCAGTGAATCAGGAACTGAAGCTTTCTTT. Looking up the rest from reference TRBV25-1 and TRBJ1-1 gives the full variable domain: EADIYQTPRYLVIGTGKKITLECSQTMGHDKMYWYQQDPGMELHLIHYSYGVNSTEKGDLSSESTVSRIRTEHFPLTLESARPSHTSQYLCASSESGTEAFFGQGTRLTVV.

The chain joins TRBV5-6 to TRBJ2-2, with 11 nucleotides matching TRBD1. From germline, CDR1 is SGHDT and CDR2 YYEEEE. The junction had 6 bases not matched to a gene; V was cut back by 4 bases and J by 4 bases. This CDR3 spans 16 amino acids. CDR3 sequence (DNA): TGTGCCAGCAGCAACGCCGGGACAGGGGGCACCGGGGAGCTGTTTTTT. This translates into CASSNAGTGGTGELFF.

This chain links TRBV5-4 with TRBJ2-7; 9 bases are a match to TRBD2. CDR3 length: 16 amino acids. Germline values: CDR1 SGHNT, CDR2 YYREEE (reference sequence). J gave up 1 base and V 1 base, and 6 bases lay outside the gene matches. This CDR3 reads CASSLSSGGISYEQYF. CDR3 nucleotides: TGTGCCAGCAGCTTGAGTAGCGGGGGAATTTCCTACGAGCAGTACTTC.

A remark on this clone: The sample contains more than one DNA sequence encoding this CDR3. The J gene is TRBJ2-2, the V gene TRBV5-4, with D uncertain. CDR3 length: 14 residues. CDR1 is SGHNT and CDR2 is YYREEE in the germline V gene (reference sequence). Trimming pared 0 bases from V and 4 bases from J, leaving 7 bases between. CDR3 sequence (DNA): TGTGCCAGCAGCTTGGTTGGTCCCACCGGGGAGCTGTTTTTT. Translated: CASSLVGPTGELFF.

V and J are TRBV6-5 and TRBJ2-2, with TRBD2 matching over 8 bases. The junction had 7 bases not matched to a gene; V was cut back by 5 bases and J by 8 bases. Per the germline V gene, CDR1 is MNHEY and CDR2 is SVGAGI. The CDR3 spans 14 residues. Here the CDR3 DNA reads TGTGCCAGCAGTCAAGCAAGCGGGAGTGGGGAGCTGTTTTTT. This codes for CASSQASGSGELFF.

Turning to this clone: The same CDR3 also results from other DNA sequences found in this sample. The rearrangement joins TRBV20-1 to TRBJ1-2; D unclear. The CDR3 sequence is 10 residues long. Germline CDR1 reads DFQATT; CDR2 reads SNEGSKA (reference sequence). Trimming stripped 4 bases from V and 5 bases from J, with 5 bases between. The CDR3 here is CSATNYGYTF. The CDR3 DNA is TGCAGTGCTACAAATTATGGCTACACCTTC.

This clone was detected a few times. The rearrangement links TRBV28 to TRBJ1-1, with D unresolved. V was clipped by 2 bases and J by 6 bases, with 16 bases between them. The CDR3 runs to 15 residues. The germline gives CDR1 MDHEN, CDR2 SYDVKM. In DNA, the CDR3 is TGTGCCAGCAGTTTAGGTTCGGCTGGGTGGGCTGAAGCTTTCTTT. Translation: CASSLGSAGWAEAFF. The entire variable domain, with the rest obtained from reference TRBV28 and TRBJ1-1, is as follows: DVKVTQSSRYLVKRTGEKVFLECVQDMDHENMFWYRQDPGLGLRLIYFSYDVKMKEKGDIPEGYSVSREKKERFSLILESASTNQTSMYLCASSLGSAGWAEAFFGQGTRLTVV.

This chain connects TRBV18 to TRBJ1-1; D is ambiguous. The length of the CDR3 is 13 residues. CDR1 is KGHSH and CDR2 is LQKENI in the germline V gene. Trimming removed 1 base from V and 1 base from J, with 4 bases in between. CDR3 residues: CASSPQRNTEAFF. CDR3 nucleotide sequence: TGTGCCAGCTCACCACAGAGGAACACTGAAGCTTTCTTT.

The chain links TRBV28 to TRBJ2-7; perhaps TRBD1 as D (6 bases). Trimming removed 9 bases at V and 3 bases at J, with 12 bases between. The CDR3 sequence is 12 residues long. CDR1 and CDR2 (germline): MDHEN, SYDVKM. In DNA, the CDR3 is TGTGCCAGTAACAGGGTTCACTACGAGCAGTACTTC. Its translation is CASNRVHYEQYF.

This clone has more than one count but fewer than ten. The rearrangement links TRBV30 to TRBJ1-1, with TRBD1 matching over 8 bases. CDR3 length: 13 amino acids. V shed 2 bases, J shed 10 bases, and the junction held 9 bases outside the gene matches. The germline CDR1 and CDR2 sequences are GTSNPN and SVGIG (reference sequence). The CDR3 spells CAWSSDREDRAFF. CDR3 DNA sequence: TGTGCCTGGAGTTCGGACAGGGAGGATAGAGCTTTCTTT.

This clone appeared once. V usage is TRBV30 and J usage is TRBJ1-1; a weak D match, TRBD1 (5 bases). V lost 0 bases and J lost 3, with 20 bases in between. Germline assignment: CDR1 GTSNPN and CDR2 SVGIG (reference sequence). This CDR3 contains 17 residues. CDR3 bases: TGTGCCTGGAGTGTAGAGGCTGGCTCCCGGGGGGACACTGAAGCTTTCTTT. Residues: CAWSVEAGSRGDTEAFF.

This clone is a singleton in its sample. This chain links TRBV28 with TRBJ2-7, with 11 bases fitting TRBD1. The V gene's germline CDR1 is MDHEN and CDR2 SYDVKM. J gave up 6 bases and V 8 bases, and 9 bases lay outside the gene matches. The CDR3 runs 14 residues. The DNA of the CDR3 is TGTGCCAGCCTTGGAGGGACAGGGGGTCGCGAGCAGTACTTC. Protein sequence: CASLGGTGGREQYF.

This clone was detected only once. For the CDR3, the DNA is TGCGCCAGCAGCTTGGGCGGGGCAACCGATACGCAGTATTTT. Encoded protein: CASSLGGATDTQYF. The chain couples TRBV5-1 to TRBJ2-3, with a possible D match to TRBD2 (6 bases). Germline V gene sequence: CDR1 SGHRS, CDR2 YFSETQ. The CDR3 sequence is 14 residues long. Trimming took off 0 bases at V and 6 bases at J, with 11 bases between the two ends.